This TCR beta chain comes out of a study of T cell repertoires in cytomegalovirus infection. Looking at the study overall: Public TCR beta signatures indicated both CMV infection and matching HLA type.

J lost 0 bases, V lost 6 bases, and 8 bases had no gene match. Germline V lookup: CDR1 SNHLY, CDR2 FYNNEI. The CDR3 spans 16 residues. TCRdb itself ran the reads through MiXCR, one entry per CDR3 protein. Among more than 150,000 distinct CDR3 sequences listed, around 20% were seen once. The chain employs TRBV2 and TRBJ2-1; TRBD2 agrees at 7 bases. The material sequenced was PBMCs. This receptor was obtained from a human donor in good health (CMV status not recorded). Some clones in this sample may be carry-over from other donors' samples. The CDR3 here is CASSGLVGSSYNEQFF. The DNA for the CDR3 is TGTGCCAGCAGCGGACTAGTGGGCAGCTCCTACAATGAGCAGTTCTTC.